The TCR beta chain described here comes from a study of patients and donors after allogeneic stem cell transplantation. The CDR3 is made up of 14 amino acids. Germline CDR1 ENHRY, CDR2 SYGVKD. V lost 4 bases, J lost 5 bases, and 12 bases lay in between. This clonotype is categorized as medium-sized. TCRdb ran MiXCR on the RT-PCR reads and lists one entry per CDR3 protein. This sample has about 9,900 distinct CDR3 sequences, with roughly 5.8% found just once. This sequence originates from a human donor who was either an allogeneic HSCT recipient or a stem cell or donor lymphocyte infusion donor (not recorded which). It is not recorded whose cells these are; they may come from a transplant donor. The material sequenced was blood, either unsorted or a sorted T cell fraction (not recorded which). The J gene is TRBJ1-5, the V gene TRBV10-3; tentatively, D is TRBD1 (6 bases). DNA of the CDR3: TGTGCCATCAGTGTTGGTCAGGGGTATCAGCCCCAGCATTTT. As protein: CAISVGQGYQPQHF.